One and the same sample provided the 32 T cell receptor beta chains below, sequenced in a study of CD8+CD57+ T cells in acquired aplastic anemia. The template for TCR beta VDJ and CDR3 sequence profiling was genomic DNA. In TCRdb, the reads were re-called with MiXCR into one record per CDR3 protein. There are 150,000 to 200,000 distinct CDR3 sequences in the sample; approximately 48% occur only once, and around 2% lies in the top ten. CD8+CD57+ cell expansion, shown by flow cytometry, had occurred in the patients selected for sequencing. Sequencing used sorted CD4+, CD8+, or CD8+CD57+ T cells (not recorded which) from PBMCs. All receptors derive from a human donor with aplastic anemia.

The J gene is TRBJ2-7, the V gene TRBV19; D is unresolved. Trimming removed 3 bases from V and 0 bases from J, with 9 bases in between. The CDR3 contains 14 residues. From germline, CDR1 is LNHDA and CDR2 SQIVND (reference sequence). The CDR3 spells CASSMFLSSYEQYF. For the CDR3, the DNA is TGTGCCAGTAGTATGTTCCTGAGCTCCTACGAGCAGTACTTC.

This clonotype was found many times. CDR3 loop: CASSFYGGNNEQFF. The CDR3, as DNA: TGTGCCAGCAGCTTCTACGGGGGAAACAATGAGCAGTTCTTC. The chain is built from TRBV7-6 and TRBJ2-1; perhaps TRBD2 as D (6 bases). CDR3 length equals 14 residues. CDR1 is SGHVS and CDR2 is FNYEAQ in the germline V gene. Trimming cost V 3 bases and J 5 bases, with 11 bases left between them. Filled out from reference TRBV7-6 and TRBJ2-1, the complete variable domain reads GAGVSQSPRYKVTKRGQDVALRCDPISGHVSLYWYRQALGQGPEFLTYFNYEAQQDKSGLPNDRFSAERPEGSISTLTIQRTEQRDSAMYRCASSFYGGNNEQFFGPGTRLTVL.

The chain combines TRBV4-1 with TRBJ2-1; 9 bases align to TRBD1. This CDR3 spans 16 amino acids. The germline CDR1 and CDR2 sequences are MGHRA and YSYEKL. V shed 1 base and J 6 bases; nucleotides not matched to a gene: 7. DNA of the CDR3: TGCGCCAGCAGCCAAGCGGGACAGGGAGTGATCAATGAGCAGTTCTTC. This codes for CASSQAGQGVINEQFF.

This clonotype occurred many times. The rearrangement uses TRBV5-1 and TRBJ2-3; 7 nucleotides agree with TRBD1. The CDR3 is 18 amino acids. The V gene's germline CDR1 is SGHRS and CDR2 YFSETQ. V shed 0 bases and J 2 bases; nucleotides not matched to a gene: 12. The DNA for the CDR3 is TGCGCCAGCAGCTTGGTGCCGCCACAGGGGTCGGACACAGATACGCAGTATTTT. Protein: CASSLVPPQGSDTDTQYF.

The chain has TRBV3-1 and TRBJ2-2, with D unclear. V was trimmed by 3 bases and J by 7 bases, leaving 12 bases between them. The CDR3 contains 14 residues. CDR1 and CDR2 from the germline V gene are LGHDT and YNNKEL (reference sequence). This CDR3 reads CASSQSTGIGELFF. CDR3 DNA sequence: TGTGCCAGCAGCCAGTCCACGGGCATCGGGGAGCTGTTTTTT.

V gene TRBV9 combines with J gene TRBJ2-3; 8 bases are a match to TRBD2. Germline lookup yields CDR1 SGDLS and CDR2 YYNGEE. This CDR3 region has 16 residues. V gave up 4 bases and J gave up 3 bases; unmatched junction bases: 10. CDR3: CASSPYSGSWTDTQYF. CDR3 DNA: TGTGCCAGCAGCCCATACAGCGGGAGTTGGACAGATACGCAGTATTTT.

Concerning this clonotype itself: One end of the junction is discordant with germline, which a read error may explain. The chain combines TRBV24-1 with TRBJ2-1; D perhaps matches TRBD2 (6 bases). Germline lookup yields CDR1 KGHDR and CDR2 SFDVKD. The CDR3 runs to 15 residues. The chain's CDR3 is CASSEFGGSYNEQFF. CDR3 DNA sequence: TGCGCCAGCAGTGAGTTTGGGGGGTCCTACAATGAGCAGTTCTTC.

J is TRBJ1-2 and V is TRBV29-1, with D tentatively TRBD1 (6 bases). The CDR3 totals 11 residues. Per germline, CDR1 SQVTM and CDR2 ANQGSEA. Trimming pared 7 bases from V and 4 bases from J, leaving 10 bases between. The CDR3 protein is CSADSFYGYTF. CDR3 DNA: TGCAGCGCGGACAGCTTCTATGGCTACACCTTC.

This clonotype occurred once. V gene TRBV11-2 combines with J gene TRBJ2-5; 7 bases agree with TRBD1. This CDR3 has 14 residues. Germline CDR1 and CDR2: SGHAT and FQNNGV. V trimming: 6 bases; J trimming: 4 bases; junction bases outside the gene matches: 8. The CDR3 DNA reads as TGTGCCAGCAGTGGGCCAGGGGGTGGAGAGACCCAGTACTTC. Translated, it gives CASSGPGGGETQYF.

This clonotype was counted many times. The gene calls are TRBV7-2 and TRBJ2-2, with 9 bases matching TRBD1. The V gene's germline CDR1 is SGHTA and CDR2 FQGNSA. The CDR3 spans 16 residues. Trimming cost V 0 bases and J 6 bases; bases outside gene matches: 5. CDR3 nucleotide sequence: TGTGCCAGCAGCTTAGCCCACAGGGGGCGATCCGGGGAGCTGTTTTTT. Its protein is CASSLAHRGRSGELFF.

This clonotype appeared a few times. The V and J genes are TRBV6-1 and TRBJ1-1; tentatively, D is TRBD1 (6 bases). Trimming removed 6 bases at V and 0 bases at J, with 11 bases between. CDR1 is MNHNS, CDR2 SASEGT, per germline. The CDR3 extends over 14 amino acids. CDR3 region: CASSPEGVNTEAFF. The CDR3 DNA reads TGTGCCAGCAGCCCCGAGGGGGTGAACACTGAAGCTTTCTTT.

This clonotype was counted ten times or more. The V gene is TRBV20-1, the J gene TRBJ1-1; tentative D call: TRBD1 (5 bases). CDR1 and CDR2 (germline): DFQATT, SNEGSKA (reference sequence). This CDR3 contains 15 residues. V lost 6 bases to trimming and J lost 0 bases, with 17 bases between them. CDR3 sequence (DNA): TGCAGTGCCGCCGGCAGGGCATCTATGAACACTGAAGCTTTCTTT. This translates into CSAAGRASMNTEAFF.

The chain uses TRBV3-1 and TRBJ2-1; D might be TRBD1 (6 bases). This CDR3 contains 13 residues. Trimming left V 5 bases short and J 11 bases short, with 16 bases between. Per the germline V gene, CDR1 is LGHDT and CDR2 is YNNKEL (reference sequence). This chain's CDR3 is CASSSLQGSKQFF. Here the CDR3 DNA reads TGTGCCAGCAGCTCGTTACAGGGTAGTAAGCAGTTCTTC.

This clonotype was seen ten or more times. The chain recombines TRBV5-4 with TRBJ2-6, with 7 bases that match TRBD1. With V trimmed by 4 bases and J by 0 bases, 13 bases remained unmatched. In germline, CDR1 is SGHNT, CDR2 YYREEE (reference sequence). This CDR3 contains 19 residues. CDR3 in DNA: TGTGCCAGCAGCCCCGGACAGGTCTCCTTAATCTCTGGGGCCAACGTCCTGACTTTC. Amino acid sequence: CASSPGQVSLISGANVLTF.

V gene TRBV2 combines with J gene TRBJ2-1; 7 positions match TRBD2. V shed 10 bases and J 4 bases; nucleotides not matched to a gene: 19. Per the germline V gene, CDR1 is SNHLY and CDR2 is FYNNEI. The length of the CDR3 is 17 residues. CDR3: CAIDESDGGGPYNEQFF. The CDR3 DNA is TGTGCCATCGATGAATCTGACGGCGGGGGTCCGTACAATGAGCAGTTCTTC.

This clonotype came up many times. Here the CDR3 DNA reads TGTGCCAGTAGCCTATCCGGGGGTGCAGGCGGCCAGCCCCAGCATTTT. Residues: CASSLSGGAGGQPQHF. The chain joins TRBV19 to TRBJ1-5; perhaps TRBD1 as D (5 bases). Trimming pared 6 bases from V and 7 bases from J, leaving 22 bases between. CDR3 length equals 16 residues. Germline CDR1 is LNHDA and CDR2 is SQIVND (reference sequence).

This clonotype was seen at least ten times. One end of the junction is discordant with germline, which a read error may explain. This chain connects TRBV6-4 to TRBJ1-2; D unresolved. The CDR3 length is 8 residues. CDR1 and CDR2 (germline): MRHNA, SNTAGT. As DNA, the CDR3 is TGTGCCACCCTCGGCCGGATCTTC. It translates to CATLGRIF.

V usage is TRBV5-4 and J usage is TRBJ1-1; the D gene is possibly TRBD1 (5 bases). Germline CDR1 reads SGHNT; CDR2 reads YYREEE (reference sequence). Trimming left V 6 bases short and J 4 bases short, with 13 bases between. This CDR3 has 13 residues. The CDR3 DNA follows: TGTGCCAGCACCAGGGCGGGGCCCACTGAAGCTTTCTTT. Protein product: CASTRAGPTEAFF.

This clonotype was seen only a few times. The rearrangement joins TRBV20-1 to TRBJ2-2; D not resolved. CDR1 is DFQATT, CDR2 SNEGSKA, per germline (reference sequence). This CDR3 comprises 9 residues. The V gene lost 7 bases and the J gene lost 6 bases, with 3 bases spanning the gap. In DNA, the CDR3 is TGCAGTGTCCCCGGGGAGCTGTTTTTT. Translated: CSVPGELFF.

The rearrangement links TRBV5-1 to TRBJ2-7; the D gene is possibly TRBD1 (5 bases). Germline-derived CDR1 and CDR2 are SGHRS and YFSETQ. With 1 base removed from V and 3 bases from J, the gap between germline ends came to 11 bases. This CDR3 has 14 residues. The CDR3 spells CASSLSAQGYEQYF. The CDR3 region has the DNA TGCGCCAGCAGCTTGTCGGCCCAGGGCTACGAGCAGTACTTC. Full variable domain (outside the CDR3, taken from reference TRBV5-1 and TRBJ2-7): KAGVTQTPRYLIKTRGQQVTLSCSPISGHRSVSWYQQTPGQGLQFLFEYFSETQRNKGNFPGRFSGRQFSNSRSEMNVSTLELGDSALYLCASSLSAQGYEQYFGPGTRLTVT.

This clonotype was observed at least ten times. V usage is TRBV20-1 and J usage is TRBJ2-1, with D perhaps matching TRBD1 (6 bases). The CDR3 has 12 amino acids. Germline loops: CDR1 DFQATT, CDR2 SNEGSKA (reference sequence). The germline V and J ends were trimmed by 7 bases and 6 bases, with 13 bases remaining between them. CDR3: CSGKSRGNEQFF. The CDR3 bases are TGCAGTGGCAAAAGCAGGGGCAATGAGCAGTTCTTC.

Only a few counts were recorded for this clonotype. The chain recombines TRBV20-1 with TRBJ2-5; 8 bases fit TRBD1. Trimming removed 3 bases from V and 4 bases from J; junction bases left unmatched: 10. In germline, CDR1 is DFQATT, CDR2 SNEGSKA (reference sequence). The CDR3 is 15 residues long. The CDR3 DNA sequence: TGCAGTGCTAGGCGCCCTGGACAGGGTAGAGAGACCCAGTACTTC. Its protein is CSARRPGQGRETQYF.

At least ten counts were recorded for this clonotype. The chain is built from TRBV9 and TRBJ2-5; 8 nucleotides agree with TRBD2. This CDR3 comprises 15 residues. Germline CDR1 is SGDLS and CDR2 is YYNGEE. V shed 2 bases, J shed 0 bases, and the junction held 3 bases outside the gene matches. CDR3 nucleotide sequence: TGTGCCAGCAGCGTGAGCGGGGGAGACCAAGAGACCCAGTACTTC. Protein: CASSVSGGDQETQYF. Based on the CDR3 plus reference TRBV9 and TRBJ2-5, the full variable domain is DSGVTQTPKHLITATGQRVTLRCSPRSGDLSVYWYQQSLDQGLQFLIQYYNGEERAKGNILERFSAQQFPDLHSELNLSSLELGDSALYFCASSVSGGDQETQYFGPGTRLLVL.

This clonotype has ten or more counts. DNA of the CDR3: TGTGCCAGCAGCCCCCAGACAGGCTATGGCTACACCTTC. It is translated as CASSPQTGYGYTF. The chain carries TRBV9 and TRBJ1-2; D might be TRBD1 (6 bases). CDR3 length: 13 amino acids. CDR1 is SGDLS and CDR2 is YYNGEE in the germline V gene. Between the trimmed V and J ends, which lost 4 bases and 4 bases, there was a span of 11 bases.

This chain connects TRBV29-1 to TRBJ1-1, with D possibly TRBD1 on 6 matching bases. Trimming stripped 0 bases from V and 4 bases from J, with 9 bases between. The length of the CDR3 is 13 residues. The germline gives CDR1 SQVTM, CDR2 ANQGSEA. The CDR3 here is CSVEEGGGTEAFF. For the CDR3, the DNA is TGCAGCGTTGAAGAGGGAGGGGGCACTGAAGCTTTCTTT.

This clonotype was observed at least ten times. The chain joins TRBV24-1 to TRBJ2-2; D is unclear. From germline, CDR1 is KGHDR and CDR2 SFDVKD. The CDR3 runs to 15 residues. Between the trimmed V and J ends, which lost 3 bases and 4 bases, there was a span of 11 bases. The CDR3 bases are TGTGCCACCAGTGATCCAACGGTAGCCACCGGGGAGCTGTTTTTT. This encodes CATSDPTVATGELFF.

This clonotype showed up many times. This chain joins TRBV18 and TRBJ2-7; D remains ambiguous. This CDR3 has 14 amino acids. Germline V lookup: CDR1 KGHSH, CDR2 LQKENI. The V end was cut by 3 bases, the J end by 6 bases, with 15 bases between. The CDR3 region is CASSPAETGLEQYF. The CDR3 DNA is TGTGCCAGCTCACCGGCTGAAACGGGCCTCGAGCAGTACTTC.

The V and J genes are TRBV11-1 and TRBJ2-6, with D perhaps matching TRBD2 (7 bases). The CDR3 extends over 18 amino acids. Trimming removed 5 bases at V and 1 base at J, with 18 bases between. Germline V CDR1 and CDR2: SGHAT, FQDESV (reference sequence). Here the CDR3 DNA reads TGTGCCAGCAGCCGACGAGGGGGGCGGGGGTCTGGGGCCAACGTCCTGACTTTC. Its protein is CASSRRGGRGSGANVLTF.

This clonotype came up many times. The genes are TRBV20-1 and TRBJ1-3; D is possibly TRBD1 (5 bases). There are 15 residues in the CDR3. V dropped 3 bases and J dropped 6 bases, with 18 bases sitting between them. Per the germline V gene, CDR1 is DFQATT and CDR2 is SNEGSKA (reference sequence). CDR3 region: CSASSPTGRQNTIYF. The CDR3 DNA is TGCAGTGCTAGTTCACCTACGGGACGTCAAAACACCATATATTTT.

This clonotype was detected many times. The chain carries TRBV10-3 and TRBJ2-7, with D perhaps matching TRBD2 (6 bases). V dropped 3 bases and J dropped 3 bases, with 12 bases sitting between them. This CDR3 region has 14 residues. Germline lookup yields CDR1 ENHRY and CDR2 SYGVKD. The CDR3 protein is CAISDGGRYYEQYF. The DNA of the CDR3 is TGTGCCATCAGTGACGGAGGGCGGTACTACGAGCAGTACTTC.

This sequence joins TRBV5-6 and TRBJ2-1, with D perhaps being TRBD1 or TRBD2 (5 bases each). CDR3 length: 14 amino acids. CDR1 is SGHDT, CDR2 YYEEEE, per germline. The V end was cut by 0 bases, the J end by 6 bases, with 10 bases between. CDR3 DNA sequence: TGTGCCAGCAGCTTGGAGGGGACCACCAATGAGCAGTTCTTC. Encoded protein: CASSLEGTTNEQFF.

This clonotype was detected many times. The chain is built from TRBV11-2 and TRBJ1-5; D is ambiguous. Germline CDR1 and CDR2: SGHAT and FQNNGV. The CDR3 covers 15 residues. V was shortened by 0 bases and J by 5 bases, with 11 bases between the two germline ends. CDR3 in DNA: TGTGCCAGCAGCTTAGATAATTTGTCCTATCAGCCCCAGCATTTT. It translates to CASSLDNLSYQPQHF. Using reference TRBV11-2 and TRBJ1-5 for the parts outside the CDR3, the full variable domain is EAGVAQSPRYKIIEKRQSVAFWCNPISGHATLYWYQQILGQGPKLLIQFQNNGVVDDSQLPKDRFSAERLKGVDSTLKIQPAKLEDSAVYLCASSLDNLSYQPQHFGDGTRLSIL.